A selection of T cell receptor beta chains follows, all from one sample in a study of breast tumors, draining lymph nodes, adjacent tissues. TCRdb fed the multiplex PCR reads into MiXCR, producing one record per CDR3 protein. The table records roughly 110,000 distinct CDR3 sequences, about 30% of them present only once. The sequenced sample consisted of axillary lymph node tissue. These receptors were taken from a female donor with breast cancer. Some clones in this sample may be carry-over from other donors' samples. The CDR3 runs from the conserved cysteine through the conserved F or W. Rows give clone size only sometimes, using once, few, many, or a class for an expanded clone.

v_call clone_size cdr3_aa
TRBV6-5 many CASSTRGGNPYEQYF
TRBV2 many CASSGLGSNTEAFF
TRBV20-1 few CSAGDPGTGAYEQYF
TRBV3-1 - CAGSPTGGPLHF
TRBV19 many CASGIMGAYNEQFF
TRBV12-5 many CASGPYMGQGSNEQFF
TRBV20-1 many CSARDSQRTYGYTF
TRBV7-2 many CASSLGTYNEQFF
TRBV10-2 - CASGKDQEAQYF
TRBV7-2 many CASSLAGRVYEQYF
TRBV20-1 - CSARVGYRPAF
TRBV4-2 many CASSQLPDRGVFSSYNSPLHF
TRBV4-1 many CASSRGLSYGYTF
TRBV5-1 - CASSLETGTNEQFF
TRBV7-9 - CASSFLAGGYEQYF
TRBV15 many CATGLGEREGPQHF
TRBV11-2 - CASSLWVRGNQPQHF
TRBV10-3 many CAISESDTFGRELFF
TRBV4-1 many CASSQGRGAYGYTF
TRBV7-9 many CASSLEKTGEQFF
TRBV6-5 - CASSHAGLAGSHEQFF
TRBV25-1 - CARRTGGETQYF
TRBV6-2/TRBV6-3 - CASSPSPSSQFF
TRBV5-8 - CASSRSQGAWNTGELFF
TRBV18 many CASSPQGYGNSPLHF
TRBV12-3/TRBV12-4 many CASTLGVTGELFF
TRBV5-1 many CASSLIKSTDTQYF
TRBV5-1 many CASSLTVQGGGYTF
TRBV5-4 many CASSPLVSGGGETQYF
TRBV6-5 many CASSARGGRDTQYF
TRBV2 - CASSWTSGGNEQFF
TRBV5-1 many CASRLGQGNEKLFF
TRBV20-1 many CSATEGLAHNEQFF
TRBV20-1 many CSARDRGTGGYEQFF
TRBV11-3 - CASSSGLGAYGELYF
TRBV20-1 many CSAPTARNYGYTF
TRBV9 - CASSSWDRAQPQHF
TRBV7-9 - CASSSIRGPEPYEQYF
TRBV9 once CASSVGRSGEAGANVLTF
TRBV14 many CASSQEKGRTGRTDTQYF
TRBV11-1 - CASSVDTGTGDRGGETQYF
TRBV29-1 many CSDRDRGSTDTQYF
TRBV9 many CASSPRGGGGWETQYF
TRBV15 many CATSREAGTPNTQYF
TRBV11-3 - CASSFGADTEAFF
TRBV14 - CASSQVTGTGYGHTF
TRBV2 many CASSGDLATKETQYF
TRBV27 many CASRWDVKSNEQYF
TRBV2 - CASSFRLGEDGYTF
TRBV12-5 many CASGLAAGGADGYTF
TRBV9 many CASSVGRGRFYNEQFF
TRBV7-8 many CASSPSAGSYEQYF
TRBV6-7 - CASSHSASGELTSTQYF
TRBV7-2 - CASSFYRENTEAFF